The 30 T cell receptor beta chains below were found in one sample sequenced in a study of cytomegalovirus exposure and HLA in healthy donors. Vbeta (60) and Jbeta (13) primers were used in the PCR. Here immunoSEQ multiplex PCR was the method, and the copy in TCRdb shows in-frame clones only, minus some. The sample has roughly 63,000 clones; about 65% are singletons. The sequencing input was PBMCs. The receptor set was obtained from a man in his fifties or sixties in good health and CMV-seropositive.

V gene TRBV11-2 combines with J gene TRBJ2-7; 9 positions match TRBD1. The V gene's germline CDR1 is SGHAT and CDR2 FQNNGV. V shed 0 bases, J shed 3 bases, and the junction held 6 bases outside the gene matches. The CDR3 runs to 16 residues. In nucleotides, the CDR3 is TGTGCCAGCAGCTTAGATCTAGGGACAGGGAACTACGAGCAGTACTTC. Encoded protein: CASSLDLGTGNYEQYF.

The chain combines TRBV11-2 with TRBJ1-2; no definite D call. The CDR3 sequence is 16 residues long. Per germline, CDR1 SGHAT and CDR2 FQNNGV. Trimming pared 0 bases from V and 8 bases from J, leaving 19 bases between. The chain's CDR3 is CASSLDPSRYRRGYTF. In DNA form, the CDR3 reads TGTGCCAGCAGCTTAGATCCGAGTAGGTACAGACGCGGCTACACCTTC.

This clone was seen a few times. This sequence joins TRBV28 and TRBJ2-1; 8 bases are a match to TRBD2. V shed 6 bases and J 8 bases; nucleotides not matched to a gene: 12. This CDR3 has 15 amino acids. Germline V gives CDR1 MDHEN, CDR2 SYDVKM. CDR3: CASSRGGSGIDEQFF. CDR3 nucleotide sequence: TGTGCCAGCAGCCGAGGTGGTAGCGGGATTGATGAGCAGTTCTTC.

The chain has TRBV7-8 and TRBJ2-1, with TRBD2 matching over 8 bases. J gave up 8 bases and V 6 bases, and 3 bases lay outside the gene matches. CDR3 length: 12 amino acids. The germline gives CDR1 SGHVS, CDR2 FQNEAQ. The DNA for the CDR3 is TGTGCCAGCAGACCCGGGGGGGATGAGCAGTTCTTC. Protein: CASRPGGDEQFF.

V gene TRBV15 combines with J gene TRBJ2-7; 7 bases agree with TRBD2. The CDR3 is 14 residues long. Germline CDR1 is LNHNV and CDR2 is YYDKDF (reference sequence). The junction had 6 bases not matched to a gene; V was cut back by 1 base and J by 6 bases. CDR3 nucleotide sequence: TGTGCCACCAGCAGAGTTGGCGGGGAGGGCGAGCAGTACTTC. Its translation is CATSRVGGEGEQYF.

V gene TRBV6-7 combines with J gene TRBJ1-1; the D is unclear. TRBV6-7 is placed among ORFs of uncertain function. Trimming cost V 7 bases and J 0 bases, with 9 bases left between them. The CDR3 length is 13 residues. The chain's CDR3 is CASMRRVNTEAFF. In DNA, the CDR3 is TGTGCCAGCATGAGACGGGTGAACACTGAAGCTTTCTTT.

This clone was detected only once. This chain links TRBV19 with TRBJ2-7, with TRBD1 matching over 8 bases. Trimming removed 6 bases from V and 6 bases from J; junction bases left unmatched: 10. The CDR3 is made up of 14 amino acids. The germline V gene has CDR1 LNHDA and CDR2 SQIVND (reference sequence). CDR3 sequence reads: CASSKRTGLPEQYF. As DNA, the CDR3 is TGTGCCAGTAGCAAAAGGACAGGGCTTCCCGAGCAGTACTTC.

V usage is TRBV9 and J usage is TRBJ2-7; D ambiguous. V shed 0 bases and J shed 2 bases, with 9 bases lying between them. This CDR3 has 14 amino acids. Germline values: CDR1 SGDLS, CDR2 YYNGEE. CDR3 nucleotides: TGTGCCAGCAGCGTAGCTACAACAGCCTACGAGCAGTACTTC. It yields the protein CASSVATTAYEQYF.

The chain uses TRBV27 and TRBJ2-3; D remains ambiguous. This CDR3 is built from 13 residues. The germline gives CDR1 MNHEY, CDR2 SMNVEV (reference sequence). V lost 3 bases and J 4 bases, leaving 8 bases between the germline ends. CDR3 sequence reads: CASSFTHADTQYF. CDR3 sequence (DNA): TGTGCCAGCAGTTTTACACATGCAGATACGCAGTATTTT.

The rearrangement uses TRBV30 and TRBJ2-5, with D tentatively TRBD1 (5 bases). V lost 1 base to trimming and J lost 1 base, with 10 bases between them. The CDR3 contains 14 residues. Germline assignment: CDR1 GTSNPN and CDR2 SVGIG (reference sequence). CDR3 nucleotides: TGTGCCTGGAGTGGTGGGGCAGGCCAAGAGACCCAGTACTTC. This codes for CAWSGGAGQETQYF.

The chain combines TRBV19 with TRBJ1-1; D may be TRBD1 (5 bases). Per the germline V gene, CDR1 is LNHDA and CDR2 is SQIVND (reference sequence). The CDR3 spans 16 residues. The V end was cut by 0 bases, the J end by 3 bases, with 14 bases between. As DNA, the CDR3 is TGTGCCAGTAGTATAGATCTAGGGGCCTCCCACACTGAAGCTTTCTTT. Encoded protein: CASSIDLGASHTEAFF.

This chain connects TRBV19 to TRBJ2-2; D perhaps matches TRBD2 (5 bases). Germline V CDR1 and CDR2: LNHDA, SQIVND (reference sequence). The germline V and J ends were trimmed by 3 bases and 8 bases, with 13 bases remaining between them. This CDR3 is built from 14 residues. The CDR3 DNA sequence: TGTGCCAGTAGTATCCTGGCGGGCCGAGGGGAGCTGTTTTTT. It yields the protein CASSILAGRGELFF.

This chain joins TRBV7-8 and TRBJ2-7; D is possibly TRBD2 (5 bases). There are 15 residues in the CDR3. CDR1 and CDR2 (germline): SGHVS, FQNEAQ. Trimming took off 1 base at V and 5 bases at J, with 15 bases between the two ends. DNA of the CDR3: TGTGCCAGCAGCTTAGAGCGGCGGCAGTCCAACGAGCAGTACTTC. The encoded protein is CASSLERRQSNEQYF.

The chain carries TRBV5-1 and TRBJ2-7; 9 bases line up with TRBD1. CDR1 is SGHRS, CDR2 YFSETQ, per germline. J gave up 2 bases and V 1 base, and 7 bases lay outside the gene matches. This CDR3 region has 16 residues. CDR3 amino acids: CASSLSRGTGTYEQYF. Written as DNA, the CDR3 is TGCGCCAGCAGCTTGTCCCGCGGGACAGGGACCTACGAGCAGTACTTC.

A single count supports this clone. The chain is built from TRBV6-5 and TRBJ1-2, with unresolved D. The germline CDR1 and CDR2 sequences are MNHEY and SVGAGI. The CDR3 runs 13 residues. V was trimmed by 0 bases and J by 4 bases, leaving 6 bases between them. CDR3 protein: CASSYSGSYGYTF. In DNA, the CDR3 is TGTGCCAGCAGTTACTCGGGGAGCTATGGCTACACCTTC.

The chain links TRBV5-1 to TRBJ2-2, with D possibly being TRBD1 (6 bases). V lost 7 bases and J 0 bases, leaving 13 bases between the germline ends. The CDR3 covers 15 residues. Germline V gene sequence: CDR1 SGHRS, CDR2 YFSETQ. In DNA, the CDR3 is TGCGCCAGCCTCAAGGACAGTCCGAACACCGGGGAGCTGTTTTTT. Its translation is CASLKDSPNTGELFF.

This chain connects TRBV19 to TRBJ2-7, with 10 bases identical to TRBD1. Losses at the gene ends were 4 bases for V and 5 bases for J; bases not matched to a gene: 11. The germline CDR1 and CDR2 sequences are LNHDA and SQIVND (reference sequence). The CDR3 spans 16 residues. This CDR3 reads CASSTSRTGGRDEQYF. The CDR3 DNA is TGTGCCAGTAGTACGTCCCGGACAGGGGGACGGGACGAGCAGTACTTC.

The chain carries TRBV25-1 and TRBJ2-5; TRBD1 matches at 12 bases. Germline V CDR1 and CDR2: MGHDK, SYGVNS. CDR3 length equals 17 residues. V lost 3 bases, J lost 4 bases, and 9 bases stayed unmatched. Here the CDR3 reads CASSDKSGTGGGETQYF. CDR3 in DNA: TGTGCCAGCAGTGACAAGTCCGGGACAGGGGGCGGAGAGACCCAGTACTTC.

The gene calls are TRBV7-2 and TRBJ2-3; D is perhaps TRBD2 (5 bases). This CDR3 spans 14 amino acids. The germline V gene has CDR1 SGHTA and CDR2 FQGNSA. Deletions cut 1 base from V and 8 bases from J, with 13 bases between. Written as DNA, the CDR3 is TGTGCCAGCAGCTTAGGTTCTGAGGCGGGTACGCAGTATTTT. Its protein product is CASSLGSEAGTQYF.

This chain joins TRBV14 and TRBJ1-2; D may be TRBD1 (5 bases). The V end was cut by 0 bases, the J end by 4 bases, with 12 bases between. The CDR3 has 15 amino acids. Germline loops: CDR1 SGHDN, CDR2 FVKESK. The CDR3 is CASSQDGKGSYGYTF. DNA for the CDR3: TGTGCCAGCAGCCAAGATGGAAAGGGGTCCTATGGCTACACCTTC.

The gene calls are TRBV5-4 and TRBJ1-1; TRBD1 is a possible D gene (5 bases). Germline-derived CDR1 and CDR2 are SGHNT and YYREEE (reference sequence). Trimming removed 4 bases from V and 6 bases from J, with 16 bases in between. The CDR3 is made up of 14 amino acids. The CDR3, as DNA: TGTGCCAGCAGCACGTATCAGGGAGGCGCTGAAGCTTTCTTT. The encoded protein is CASSTYQGGAEAFF.

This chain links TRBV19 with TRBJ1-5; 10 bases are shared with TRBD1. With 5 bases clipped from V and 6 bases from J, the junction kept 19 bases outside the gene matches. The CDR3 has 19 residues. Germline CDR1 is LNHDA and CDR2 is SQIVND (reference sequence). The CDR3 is CASSSTGTGDMTFSQPQHF. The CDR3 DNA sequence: TGTGCCAGTAGTTCCACAGGGACAGGGGACATGACTTTCAGTCAGCCCCAGCATTTT.

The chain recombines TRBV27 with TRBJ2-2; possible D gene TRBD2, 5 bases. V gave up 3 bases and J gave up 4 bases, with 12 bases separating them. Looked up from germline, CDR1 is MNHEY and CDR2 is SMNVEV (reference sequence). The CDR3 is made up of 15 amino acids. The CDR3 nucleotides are TGTGCCAGCAGTTTCGAGGGCGCGGGCACCGGGGAGCTGTTTTTT. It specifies CASSFEGAGTGELFF.

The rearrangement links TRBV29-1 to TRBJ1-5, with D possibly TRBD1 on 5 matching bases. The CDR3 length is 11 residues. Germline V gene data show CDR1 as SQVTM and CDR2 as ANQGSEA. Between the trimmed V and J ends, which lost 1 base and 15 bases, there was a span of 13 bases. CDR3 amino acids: CSVEGGELRHF. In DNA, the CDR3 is TGCAGCGTTGAAGGGGGGGAGCTTCGGCATTTT.

CDR3 coding DNA: TGTGCCAGCAGCCAAGAAGGGGCTAGCGATCCCTACGAGCAGTACTTC. This translates into CASSQEGASDPYEQYF. The rearrangement links TRBV4-2 to TRBJ2-7, with D possibly matching TRBD2 (6 bases). The ends were cut back, 0 bases at V and 2 bases at J, with 14 bases in the middle. The length of the CDR3 is 16 residues. CDR1 and CDR2 from the germline V gene are LGHNA and YNFKEQ.

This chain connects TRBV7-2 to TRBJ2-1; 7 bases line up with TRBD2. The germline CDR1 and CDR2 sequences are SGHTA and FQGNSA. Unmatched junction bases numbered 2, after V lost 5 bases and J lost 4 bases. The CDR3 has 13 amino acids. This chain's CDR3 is CASSEGLYNEQFF. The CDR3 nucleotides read TGTGCCAGCAGCGAGGGACTATACAATGAGCAGTTCTTC.

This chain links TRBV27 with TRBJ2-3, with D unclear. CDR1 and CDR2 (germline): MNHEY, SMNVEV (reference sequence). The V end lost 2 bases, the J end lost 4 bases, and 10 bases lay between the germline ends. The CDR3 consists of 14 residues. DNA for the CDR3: TGTGCCAGCAGTTTACCCGGTCCCTCAGATACGCAGTATTTT. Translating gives CASSLPGPSDTQYF.

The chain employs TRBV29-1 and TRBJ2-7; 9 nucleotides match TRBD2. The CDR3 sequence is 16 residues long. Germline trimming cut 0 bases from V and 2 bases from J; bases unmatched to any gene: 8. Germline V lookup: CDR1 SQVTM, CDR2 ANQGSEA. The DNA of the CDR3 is TGCAGCGTTGAAGATCCGTGGCGGGAGGGCACCTACGAGCAGTACTTC. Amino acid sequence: CSVEDPWREGTYEQYF.

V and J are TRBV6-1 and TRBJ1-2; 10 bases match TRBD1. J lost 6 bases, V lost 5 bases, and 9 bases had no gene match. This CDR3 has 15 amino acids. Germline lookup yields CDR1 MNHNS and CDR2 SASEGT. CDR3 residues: CASSWGQGHGNGYTF. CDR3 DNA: TGTGCCAGCAGTTGGGGACAGGGGCACGGGAATGGCTACACCTTC.

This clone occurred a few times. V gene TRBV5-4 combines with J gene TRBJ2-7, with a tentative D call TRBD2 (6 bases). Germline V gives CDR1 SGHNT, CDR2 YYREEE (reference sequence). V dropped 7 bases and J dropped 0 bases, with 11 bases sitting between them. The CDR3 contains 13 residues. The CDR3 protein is CASADGSSYEQYF. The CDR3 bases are TGTGCCAGCGCCGACGGGAGCTCCTACGAGCAGTACTTC.